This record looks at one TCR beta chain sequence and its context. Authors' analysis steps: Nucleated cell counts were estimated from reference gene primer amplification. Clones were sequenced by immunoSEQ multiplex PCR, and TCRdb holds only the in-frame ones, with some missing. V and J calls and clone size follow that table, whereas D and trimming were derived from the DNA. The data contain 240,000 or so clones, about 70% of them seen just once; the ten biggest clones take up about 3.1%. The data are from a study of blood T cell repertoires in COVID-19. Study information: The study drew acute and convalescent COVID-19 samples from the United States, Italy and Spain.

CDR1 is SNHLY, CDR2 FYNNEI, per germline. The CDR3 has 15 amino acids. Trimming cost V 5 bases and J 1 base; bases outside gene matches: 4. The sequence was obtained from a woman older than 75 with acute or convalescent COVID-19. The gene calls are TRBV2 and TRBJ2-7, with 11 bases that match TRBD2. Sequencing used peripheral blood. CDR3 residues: CASSLLAGESYEQYF. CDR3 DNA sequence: TGTGCCAGCAGTTTACTAGCGGGGGAGTCCTACGAGCAGTACTTC.